The 19 T cell receptor beta chains presented below share a single source sample, sequenced in a study of cytomegalovirus exposure and HLA in healthy donors. The PCR contained 60 Vbeta and 13 Jbeta primers. The repertoire was sequenced with immunoSEQ multiplex PCR; TCRdb's copy has only in-frame clones and lacks some. The profile shows about 140,000 clones, roughly 80% of them singletons. The sample was PBMCs. The receptors derive from a woman in her fifties or sixties in good health and CMV-seronegative.

The rearrangement joins TRBV29-1 to TRBJ2-5; D gene ambiguous. CDR1 is SQVTM, CDR2 ANQGSEA, per germline. V lost 2 bases to trimming and J lost 7 bases, with 8 bases between them. The length of the CDR3 is 11 residues. CDR3 sequence: CSVEFRGTQYF. The CDR3 nucleotides are TGCAGCGTTGAATTTCGAGGGACCCAGTACTTC.

CDR3 DNA sequence: TGCGCCAGCAGTGGACTAACAGCGGGAACAGATACGCAGTATTTT. As protein: CASSGLTAGTDTQYF. V gene TRBV10-1 combines with J gene TRBJ2-3; TRBD2 matches 7 bases. V lost 4 bases and J lost 3; bases outside the gene matches: 7. CDR3 length: 15 amino acids. CDR1 and CDR2 (germline): WNHNN, SYGVQD (reference sequence).

The J gene is TRBJ2-3, the V gene TRBV9, with 8 bases that match TRBD1. CDR1 and CDR2 (germline): SGDLS, YYNGEE. Trimming at V came to 0 bases and at J to 0 bases, leaving 12 bases not matched to a gene. This CDR3 has 19 amino acids. Here the CDR3 reads CASSVAHPGQGLSTDTQYF. CDR3 sequence (DNA): TGTGCCAGCAGCGTAGCACATCCAGGACAGGGCTTAAGCACAGATACGCAGTATTTT.

This chain links TRBV14 with TRBJ2-5, with D unresolved. This CDR3 has 14 residues. Germline V gives CDR1 SGHDN, CDR2 FVKESK. V lost 0 bases and J 2 bases, leaving 7 bases between the germline ends. CDR3 residues: CASSQEVSQETQYF. The CDR3 DNA sequence: TGTGCCAGCAGCCAAGAGGTCAGTCAAGAGACCCAGTACTTC. The variable domain in full, completed from reference TRBV14 and TRBJ2-5, reads EAGVTQFPSHSVIEKGQTVTLRCDPISGHDNLYWYRRVMGKEIKFLLHFVKESKQDESGMPNNRFLAERTGGTYSTLKVQPAELEDSGVYFCASSQEVSQETQYFGPGTRLLVL.

This chain joins TRBV5-1 and TRBJ2-7, with D possibly matching TRBD2 (5 bases). Germline V gives CDR1 SGHRS, CDR2 YFSETQ. Trimming shortened V by 4 bases and J by 0 bases, and 8 bases separated the two germline ends. The CDR3 sequence is 13 residues long. The CDR3 sequence: CASSQGSSYEQYF. CDR3 DNA: TGCGCCAGCAGCCAAGGGAGCTCCTACGAGCAGTACTTC.

The gene calls are TRBV15 and TRBJ2-2; 11 nucleotides line up with TRBD1. Trimming cost V 0 bases and J 2 bases; bases outside gene matches: 8. The germline gives CDR1 LNHNV, CDR2 YYDKDF (reference sequence). The CDR3 sequence is 19 residues long. In nucleotides, the CDR3 is TGTGCCACCAGCAGAGATCGTGGGGACAGGGGGTTTAACACCGGGGAGCTGTTTTTT. Amino acids: CATSRDRGDRGFNTGELFF.

The gene calls are TRBV2 and TRBJ1-3; the D gene is possibly TRBD1 (5 bases). The CDR3 extends over 14 amino acids. Germline CDR1 SNHLY, CDR2 FYNNEI. Trimming stripped 1 base from V and 4 bases from J, with 8 bases between. CDR3 DNA sequence: TGTGCCAGCAGTGAAGGGGGCGGAGGAAACACCATATATTTT. This sequence encodes CASSEGGGGNTIYF. The full variable domain, completed using reference TRBV2 and TRBJ1-3, is EPEVTQTPSHQVTQMGQEVILRCVPISNHLYFYWYRQILGQKVEFLVSFYNNEISEKSEIFDDQFSVERPDGSNFTLKIRSTKLEDSAMYFCASSEGGGGNTIYFGEGSWLTVV.

This chain connects TRBV14 to TRBJ2-7; 10 positions agree with TRBD1. The trim removed 4 bases at V and 6 bases at J, leaving 6 bases unmatched. Germline lookup yields CDR1 SGHDN and CDR2 FVKESK. This CDR3 comprises 14 residues. The CDR3 sequence: CASSLRQGASEQYF. The DNA of the CDR3 is TGTGCCAGCAGCCTCAGACAGGGGGCGTCCGAGCAGTACTTC.

This sequence joins TRBV7-8 and TRBJ2-7; 10 bases agree with TRBD2. Germline CDR1 and CDR2: SGHVS and FQNEAQ. The J segment lost 2 bases and the V segment lost 6 bases, leaving 16 bases of the junction unmatched. This CDR3 has 18 amino acids. The CDR3, as DNA: TGTGCCAGCAGTCATGGGGGAATAAACCTAGCGGGGGCCTACGAGCAGTACTTC. Translating gives CASSHGGINLAGAYEQYF.

The chain links TRBV5-6 to TRBJ1-4; unclear D gene. V lost 1 base, J lost 8 bases, and 18 bases lay in between. CDR3 length: 16 residues. The germline CDR1 and CDR2 sequences are SGHDT and YYEEEE. The CDR3 bases are TGTGCCAGCAGCTTGTCCACCGCGTCCTCCCGGGAAAAACTGTTTTTT. Protein sequence: CASSLSTASSREKLFF.

V usage is TRBV19 and J usage is TRBJ2-5, with 10 nucleotides matching TRBD1. The CDR3 loop spans 13 amino acids. With 5 bases clipped from V and 5 bases from J, the junction kept 2 bases outside the gene matches. Germline CDR1 reads LNHDA; CDR2 reads SQIVND (reference sequence). The CDR3: CASSAGQGETQYF. In DNA, the CDR3 is TGTGCCAGTAGTGCGGGACAGGGGGAGACCCAGTACTTC.

Only a few counts were recorded for this clone. This rearrangement joins TRBV7-2 to TRBJ2-1, with 8 nucleotides matching TRBD2. The germline gives CDR1 SGHTA, CDR2 FQGNSA. After removal of 8 bases from V and 10 bases from J, the junction contained 10 bases not matched to a gene. The CDR3 extends over 13 amino acids. The CDR3 spells CASRVAPGGEQFF. DNA of the CDR3: TGTGCCAGCCGTGTCGCCCCGGGGGGGGAGCAGTTCTTC.

The rearrangement joins TRBV5-1 to TRBJ2-3; perhaps TRBD1 as D (6 bases). The CDR3 is 14 residues long. V was clipped by 4 bases and J by 0 bases, with 9 bases between them. CDR1 SGHRS and CDR2 YFSETQ come from the germline V gene. The CDR3, as DNA: TGCGCCAGCAGCCTGGACAGTAGCACAGATACGCAGTATTTT. Translation: CASSLDSSTDTQYF.

This sequence joins TRBV28 and TRBJ2-7; D may be TRBD1 (6 bases). Trimming removed 2 bases at V and 8 bases at J, with 16 bases between. Germline-derived CDR1 and CDR2 are MDHEN and SYDVKM. The CDR3 has 14 residues. The CDR3 loop reads CASSLPVRTGKQYF. For the CDR3, the DNA is TGTGCCAGCAGTTTACCAGTTCGAACAGGGAAGCAGTACTTC.

V and J are TRBV6-6 and TRBJ1-4; 7 bases align to TRBD1. Germline loops: CDR1 MNHNY, CDR2 SVGAGI (reference sequence). After removal of 10 bases from V and 4 bases from J, the junction contained 6 bases not matched to a gene. The CDR3 length is 13 residues. The CDR3 nucleotides are TGTGCCATCACGGACAGGTTTAATGAAAAACTGTTTTTT. Protein: CAITDRFNEKLFF.

This clone was recorded once. This sequence joins TRBV10-3 and TRBJ1-5; TRBD1 matches 7 bases. V gave up 4 bases and J gave up 9 bases; unmatched junction bases: 6. CDR1 is ENHRY, CDR2 SYGVKD, per germline. The CDR3 has 13 residues. The CDR3 spells CAISGGTDGPQHF. The DNA for the CDR3 is TGTGCCATCAGTGGGGGGACAGACGGGCCCCAGCATTTT.

This clone occurred once. The chain carries TRBV5-1 and TRBJ2-7; D remains ambiguous. From germline, CDR1 is SGHRS and CDR2 YFSETQ. The CDR3 runs to 15 residues. Trimming cost V 4 bases and J 0 bases, with 14 bases left between them. This chain's CDR3 is CASSRRGGSSYEQYF. Here the CDR3 DNA reads TGCGCCAGCAGCCGAAGAGGTGGAAGCTCCTACGAGCAGTACTTC.

The rearrangement links TRBV15 to TRBJ1-2; unclear D gene. Germline CDR1 LNHNV, CDR2 YYDKDF (reference sequence). CDR3 length: 14 residues. V dropped 2 bases and J dropped 6 bases, with 13 bases sitting between them. This chain's CDR3 is CATSRFSVGDGYTF. CDR3 DNA: TGTGCCACCAGCAGATTTTCGGTAGGAGATGGCTACACCTTC. Full variable domain (outside the CDR3, taken from reference TRBV15 and TRBJ1-2): DAMVIQNPRYQVTQFGKPVTLSCSQTLNHNVMYWYQQKSSQAPKLLFHYYDKDFNNEADTPDNFQSRRPNTSFCFLDIRSPGLGDTAMYLCATSRFSVGDGYTFGSGTRLTVV.

J is TRBJ1-5 and V is TRBV2; weak D call: TRBD1 (5 bases). The length of the CDR3 is 15 residues. Germline CDR1 is SNHLY and CDR2 is FYNNEI. Trimming stripped 6 bases from V and 6 bases from J, with 18 bases between. CDR3 protein: CASSRLTASSQPQHF. In DNA, the CDR3 is TGTGCCAGCAGCCGACTGACAGCCTCTTCTCAGCCCCAGCATTTT.